This T cell receptor (beta chain) was captured by sequencing in a study of T cells in tuberculosis. This clone appeared once. Deletions cut 9 bases from V and 2 bases from J, with 13 bases between. Germline V gene lookup returns CDR1 LNHDA and CDR2 SQIVND (reference sequence). This CDR3 comprises 13 residues. Time point in this sample: new active TB diagnosis, blood taken before or within 7 days of starting treatment. Confirmation came from sputum smear and/or culture positivity for M. tuberculosis. The method was immunoSEQ multiplex PCR; TCRdb's version includes in-frame clones alone and lacks a portion of them. The sample records under 50,000 clones, 94% being singletons.

This clonotype was obtained from an adult with tuberculosis. The sample in question was PBMCs, obtained at tuberculosis diagnosis. The rearrangement joins TRBV19 to TRBJ1-2; perhaps TRBD1 as D (5 bases). The CDR3 spells CASRAAPNYGYTF. The CDR3 DNA is TGTGCCAGCAGGGCCGCTCCCAACTATGGCTACACCTTC.